This T cell receptor (beta chain) originates from a study of CD4 T cells in relation to SARS-CoV-2 and coronaviruses. Study-level findings and limits: Monoreactive clones expanded significantly more to SARS-CoV-2 than crossreactive clones did.

Clones were read by immunoSEQ multiplex PCR, and TCRdb kept only the in-frame ones, dropping some. This sample has around 70,000 clones; about 90% occur once, and the top ten carry over 1.5%. In germline, CDR1 is SGHRS, CDR2 YFSETQ. The CDR3 is 16 residues long. V lost 1 base to trimming and J lost 7 bases; unmatched junction nucleotides: 9. CD4+ T cells from unexposed donors were obtained before the COVID-19 pandemic (2011-2018). CD4 enrichment then naive enrichment separated naive from memory CD4+ cells. With regard to this clone: Antigen: not known.

The V and J genes are TRBV5-1 and TRBJ2-1, with 9 positions matching TRBD1. The sequence was obtained from a human donor in good health. The sample was memory CD4+ T cells from PBMCs. In nucleotides, the CDR3 is TGCGCCAGCAGCTTGAGCTGGACAGGGGAGGGGAATGAGCAGTTCTTC. It codes for CASSLSWTGEGNEQFF.